This TCR beta chain was profiled in a study of T cell changes during pregnancy in multiple sclerosis. V was pared by 0 bases and J by 3 bases, with 1 base of the junction left unmatched. The germline gives CDR1 SGDLS, CDR2 YYNGEE. The CDR3 totals 15 residues. Produced via immunoSEQ multiplex PCR; TCRdb's table is partial and in-frame only. The sample lists 75,000 to 80,000 clones; about 92% were seen once. Sample: peripheral blood, taken after pregnancy. The TCR was taken from a female donor in good health, enrolled as a control in a pregnancy study. V usage is TRBV9 and J usage is TRBJ2-1; TRBD2 aligns across 9 bases. The CDR3 nucleotides read TGTGCCAGCAGCGTAGGCGGGGGGGTCTACAATGAGCAGTTCTTC. This encodes CASSVGGGVYNEQFF. The entire variable domain, with the rest obtained from reference TRBV9 and TRBJ2-1, is as follows: DSGVTQTPKHLITATGQRVTLRCSPRSGDLSVYWYQQSLDQGLQFLIQYYNGEERAKGNILERFSAQQFPDLHSELNLSSLELGDSALYFCASSVGGGVYNEQFFGPGTRLTVL.